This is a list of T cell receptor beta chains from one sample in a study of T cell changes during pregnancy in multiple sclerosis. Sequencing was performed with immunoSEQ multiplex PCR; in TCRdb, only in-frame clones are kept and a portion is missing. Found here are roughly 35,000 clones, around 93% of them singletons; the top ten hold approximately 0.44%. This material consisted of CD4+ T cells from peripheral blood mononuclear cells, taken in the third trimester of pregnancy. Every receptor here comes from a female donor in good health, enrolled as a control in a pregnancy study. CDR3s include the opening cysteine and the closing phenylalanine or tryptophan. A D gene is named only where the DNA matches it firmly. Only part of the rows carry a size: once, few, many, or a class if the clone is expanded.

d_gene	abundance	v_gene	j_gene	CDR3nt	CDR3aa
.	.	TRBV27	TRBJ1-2	TGTGCCAGCAGAATGGGGCGAAGCTATGGCTACACCTTC	CASRMGRSYGYTF
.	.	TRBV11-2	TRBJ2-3	TGTGCCAGCAGCTTAGACCTCTCGGATACGCAGTATTTT	CASSLDLSDTQYF
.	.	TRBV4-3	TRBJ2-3	TGCGCCAGCAGCCAGTCAGCGACGGCCTACACAGATACGCAGTATTTT	CASSQSATAYTDTQYF
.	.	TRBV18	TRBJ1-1	TGTGCCAGCTCACCGTACAGCCAAACGAACACTGAAGCTTTCTTT	CASSPYSQTNTEAFF
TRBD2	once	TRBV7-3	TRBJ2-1	TGTGCCAGCAGCCCAAGCGGGGCGGGGGGGCCCAGCTCCTACAATGAGCAGTTCTTC	CASSPSGAGGPSSYNEQFF
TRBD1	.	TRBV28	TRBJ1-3	TGTGCCAGCATCTCCCCCGCACAGGGGACGAGAAACACCATATATTTT	CASISPAQGTRNTIYF
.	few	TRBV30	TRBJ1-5	TGTGCCTGGAGGAAGCCCCAGGGGATCAATCAGCCCCAGCATTTT	CAWRKPQGINQPQHF
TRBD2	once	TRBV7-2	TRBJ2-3	TGTGCCAGCAGCTTAAGGGGGGCTAGCGGGGGGGCCTTAGCAGATACGCAGTATTTT	CASSLRGASGGALADTQYF
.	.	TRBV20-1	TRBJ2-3	TGCAGTCTCAAATTAGCGAGGACGCAGTATTTT	CSLKLARTQYF
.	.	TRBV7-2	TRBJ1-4	TGTGCCAGCAGCCCAAAAGGGGGGGGTAATGAAAAACTGTTTTTT	CASSPKGGGNEKLFF
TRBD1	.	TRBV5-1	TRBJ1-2	TGCGCCAGCAGCGGGAGGACAGGGGGGAGTGGCTACACCTTC	CASSGRTGGSGYTF
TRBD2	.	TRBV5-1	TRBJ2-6	TGCGCCAGCAGTTGGGTCGGACTAGTGGAATCTGGGGCCAACGTCCTGACTTTC	CASSWVGLVESGANVLTF
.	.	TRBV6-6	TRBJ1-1	TGTGCCAGCAGTTACGGGGGGACGAACACTGAAGCTTTCTTT	CASSYGGTNTEAFF
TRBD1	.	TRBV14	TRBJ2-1	TGTGCCAGCACCATAGGGACAGGTCGGGGGTGGGAGCAGTTCTTC	CASTIGTGRGWEQFF
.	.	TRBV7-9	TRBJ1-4	TGTGCCAGCCGCTCAGGGGCCGTGTCAACTAATGAAAAACTGTTTTTT	CASRSGAVSTNEKLFF
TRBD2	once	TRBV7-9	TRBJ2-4	TGTGCCAGCAGCTTAGCCTCCGGGACTAGCGGGGGGCACATTCAGTACTTC	CASSLASGTSGGHIQYF
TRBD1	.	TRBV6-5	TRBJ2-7	TGTGCCAGCAGCGTCGGGACAGGTCTTTCCGAGCAGTACTTC	CASSVGTGLSEQYF
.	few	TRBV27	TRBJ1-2	TGTGCCAGCAGTTTCAGGGGTATAGATGGCTACACCTTC	CASSFRGIDGYTF
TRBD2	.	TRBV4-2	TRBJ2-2	TGTGCCAGCAGCCAAGGTGTTAGCGGGGGGGCCTACACCGGGGAGCTGTTTTTT	CASSQGVSGGAYTGELFF
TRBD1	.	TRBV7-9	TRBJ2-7	TGTGCCAGCAGCTTAGGGGGACAGGTCTACGAGCAGTACTTC	CASSLGGQVYEQYF
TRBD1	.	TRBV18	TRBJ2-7	TGTGCCAGCTCCCGGGACAGCAGGTCCTACGAGCAGTACTTC	CASSRDSRSYEQYF
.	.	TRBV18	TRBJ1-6	TGTGCCAGCTCATCCAGCTCCTATAATTCACCCCTCCACTTT	CASSSSSYNSPLHF
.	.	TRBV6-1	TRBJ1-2	TGTGCCAGCAAAATAGGGGCAGGGGCTGGCTACACCTTC	CASKIGAGAGYTF
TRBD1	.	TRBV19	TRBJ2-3	TGTGCCAGTAGCTGGACAGGGGGGATCACAGATACGCAGTATTTT	CASSWTGGITDTQYF
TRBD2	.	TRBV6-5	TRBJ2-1	TGTGCCAGCAGTTACAGCGGGGGGGCGCGGGAGCAGTTCTTC	CASSYSGGAREQFF
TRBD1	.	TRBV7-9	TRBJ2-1	TGTGCCAGCAGCTTCCGGACAGGCCTCAATGAGCAGTTCTTC	CASSFRTGLNEQFF
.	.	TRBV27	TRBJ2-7	TGTGCCAGCAGGGGCCCCCACGAGCAGTACTTC	CASRGPHEQYF
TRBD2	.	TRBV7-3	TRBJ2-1	TGTGCCAGCAGCTTACAGCGGGGTACCTACAATGAGCAGTTCTTC	CASSLQRGTYNEQFF
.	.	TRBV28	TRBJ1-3	TGTGCCAGCAGTTTAAGGAGTCCTTACTCTGGAAACACCATATATTTT	CASSLRSPYSGNTIYF
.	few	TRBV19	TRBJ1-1	TGTGCCAGTAGTATCCACGGTCCGAACACTGAAGCTTTCTTT	CASSIHGPNTEAFF
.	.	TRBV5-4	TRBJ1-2	TGTGCCAGCAGCCCTGACACTAACTATGGCTACACCTTC	CASSPDTNYGYTF
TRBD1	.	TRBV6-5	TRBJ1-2	TGTGCCAGCAGGGGGACAGTATCAAACTATGGCTACACCTTC	CASRGTVSNYGYTF
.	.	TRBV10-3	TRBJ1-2	TGTGCCATCAGTGGCCGGGGTGGCTACACCTTC	CAISGRGGYTF
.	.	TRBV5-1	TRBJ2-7	TGCGCCAGCAGCTTGGCGGTTCCGCAGGGACAATACGAGCAGTACTTC	CASSLAVPQGQYEQYF
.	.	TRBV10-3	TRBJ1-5	TGTGCCATCAGTGAGTCTGCGTCGCAGCCCCAGCATTTT	CAISESASQPQHF
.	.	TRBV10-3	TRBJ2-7	TGTGCCATCAGTGGACAGTACTACGAGCAGTACTTC	CAISGQYYEQYF
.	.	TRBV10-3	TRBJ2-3	TGTGCCATCAGTGATGGCCAGGAGGTGGATACGCAGTATTTT	CAISDGQEVDTQYF
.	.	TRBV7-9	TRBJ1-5	TGTGCCAGCAGCTTATCCGGACAGCGCAATCAGCCCCAGCATTTT	CASSLSGQRNQPQHF
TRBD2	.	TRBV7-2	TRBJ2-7	TGTGCCAGCAGCTTAGGGGGACTAGCGGGGTGGTACTTC	CASSLGGLAGWYF
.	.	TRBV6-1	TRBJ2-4	TGTGCCAGCAGTCCACAGGCTACTAAAAACATTCAGTACTTC	CASSPQATKNIQYF
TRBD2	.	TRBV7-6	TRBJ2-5	TGTGCCAGCAGCTTTGGGCGGGGGGGATTGGAGACCCAGTACTTC	CASSFGRGGLETQYF
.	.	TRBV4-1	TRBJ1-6	TGCGCCAGCAGCCTCCCCCAGGGGAGGGTGTCACCCCTCCACTTT	CASSLPQGRVSPLHF
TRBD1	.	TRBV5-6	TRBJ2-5	TGTGCCAGCAGCTCCTGGGGGACAGGGCAAGAGACCCAGTACTTC	CASSSWGTGQETQYF
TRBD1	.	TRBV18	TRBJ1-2	TGTGCCAGCTCACCAAGCCGAACAGGGGATGGCTACACCTTC	CASSPSRTGDGYTF
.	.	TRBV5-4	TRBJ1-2	TGTGCCAGCAGCTTGGCCGCAGGAACTTATGGCTACACCTTC	CASSLAAGTYGYTF
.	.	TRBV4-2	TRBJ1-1	TGTGCCAGCAGCCAAGACGGCAGGGAAGCTTTCTTT	CASSQDGREAFF
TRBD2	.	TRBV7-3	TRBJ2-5	TGTGCCAGCAGCTTAGGGCGGGGGGGGCAAGAGACCCAGTACTTC	CASSLGRGGQETQYF
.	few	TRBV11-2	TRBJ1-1	TGTGCCAGCAGCTTAACGACAGCCTTGAACACTGAAGCTTTCTTT	CASSLTTALNTEAFF
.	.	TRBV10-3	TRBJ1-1	TGTGCCATCAGTGAGATTCGAGAGGGGGGGGAGGCTTTCTTT	CAISEIREGGEAFF
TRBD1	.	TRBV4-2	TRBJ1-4	TGTGCCAGCAGCCAAGGGGACAGAGCTAATGAAAAACTGTTTTTT	CASSQGDRANEKLFF
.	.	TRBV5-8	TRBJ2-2	TGTGCCAGCAGCTTGTCCGGACTCGGCCGGGAGCTGTTTTTT	CASSLSGLGRELFF
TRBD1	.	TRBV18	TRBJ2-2	TGTGCCAGCTCACCGGGACAGGGGGCCACCGGGGAGCTGTTTTTT	CASSPGQGATGELFF
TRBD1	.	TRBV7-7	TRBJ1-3	TGTGCTAGCAGCCCAGGGACAGACCGCTCTGGAAACACCATATATTTT	CASSPGTDRSGNTIYF
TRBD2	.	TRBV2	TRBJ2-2	TGTGCCAGCAGGACCGGGACTAGTAACACCGGGGAGCTGTTTTTT	CASRTGTSNTGELFF
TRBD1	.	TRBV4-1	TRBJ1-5	TGCGCCAGCAGCCTACCAGGACAGGGCAATCAGCCCCAGCATTTT	CASSLPGQGNQPQHF